Below are 17 T cell receptor beta chains sequenced from a single sample in a study of technical replicates of blood from four donors. Only in-frame clones appear in the TCRdb table, and some are missing; sequencing was by immunoSEQ multiplex PCR. Here the sample spans 82,000 or so clones, under 96% being singletons. The sample comprised T cells isolated from PBMCs. Receptor source: a human donor in good health.

The CDR3, as DNA: TGTGCCACCAGCAGAGAACGAAGGGGGCCGGGCTATGGCTACACCTTC. It yields the protein CATSRERRGPGYGYTF. The genes are TRBV15 and TRBJ1-2, with TRBD1 matching over 7 bases. The CDR3 runs to 16 residues. Trimming cost V 0 bases and J 4 bases; bases outside gene matches: 8. Looked up from germline, CDR1 is LNHNV and CDR2 is YYDKDF (reference sequence).

This sequence joins TRBV9 and TRBJ2-1; a weak D match, TRBD2 (5 bases). Deletions cut 0 bases from V and 5 bases from J, with 12 bases between. Germline V gives CDR1 SGDLS, CDR2 YYNGEE. The CDR3 consists of 15 residues. CDR3 nucleotide sequence: TGTGCCAGCAGCGTAGGTCTAGCAGCAAACAATGAGCAGTTCTTC. The encoded protein is CASSVGLAANNEQFF.

The chain uses TRBV29-1 and TRBJ2-5, with D perhaps TRBD2 (5 bases). Trimming took 3 bases from V and 1 from J, leaving 12 bases between them. Germline CDR1 is SQVTM and CDR2 is ANQGSEA. This CDR3 has 14 residues. The CDR3 nucleotides are TGCAGCGTTGACGGGGAGAGTGGCCAAGAGACCCAGTACTTC. Translated, it gives CSVDGESGQETQYF.

The rearrangement links TRBV28 to TRBJ1-1; D might be TRBD1 (6 bases). Germline CDR1 is MDHEN and CDR2 is SYDVKM. V lost 6 bases and J lost 3, with 17 bases in between. This CDR3 comprises 15 residues. DNA for the CDR3: TGTGCCAGCAGGTCCCGCGGGGGGCGACACACTGAAGCTTTCTTT. It translates to CASRSRGGRHTEAFF.

J is TRBJ2-7 and V is TRBV5-6; D is possibly TRBD1 (6 bases). There are 15 residues in the CDR3. The germline V and J ends were trimmed by 5 bases and 3 bases, with 18 bases remaining between them. The germline CDR1 and CDR2 sequences are SGHDT and YYEEEE. The CDR3 reads CASRGSRGPFYEQYF. The CDR3 DNA is TGTGCCAGCAGGGGGAGCAGGGGACCCTTCTACGAGCAGTACTTC.

The chain links TRBV14 to TRBJ2-3, with 8 bases matching TRBD2. The length of the CDR3 is 18 residues. Losses at the gene ends were 5 bases for V and 2 bases for J; bases not matched to a gene: 15. CDR1 is SGHDN, CDR2 FVKESK, per germline. The CDR3 sequence: CASSALLVPGLVTDTQYF. In DNA form, the CDR3 reads TGTGCCAGCAGCGCCCTACTAGTCCCGGGACTAGTCACAGATACGCAGTATTTT.

The chain recombines TRBV7-9 with TRBJ1-4; D remains ambiguous. Germline CDR1 and CDR2: SEHNR and FQNEAQ (reference sequence). CDR3 size: 12 residues. V was cut by 1 base and J by 8 bases, with 5 bases left in between. DNA for the CDR3: TGTGCCAGCAGCTTAGGAGGGGAAAAACTGTTTTTT. This encodes CASSLGGEKLFF.

The CDR3 DNA reads as TGCAGCGTCCCTTTTGGGACTAGTTTGAATGAGCAGTTCTTC. Its protein is CSVPFGTSLNEQFF. This sequence joins TRBV29-1 and TRBJ2-1; 8 positions match TRBD2. V lost 6 bases, J lost 7 bases, and 11 bases stayed unmatched. This CDR3 region has 14 residues. Germline V CDR1 and CDR2: SQVTM, ANQGSEA.

The J gene is TRBJ2-5, the V gene TRBV6-5; D is undetermined. Germline CDR1 MNHEY, CDR2 SVGAGI. The CDR3 is 13 amino acids. Trimming left V 6 bases short and J 4 bases short, with 12 bases between. The CDR3 sequence: CASSPRRRETQYF. CDR3 DNA: TGTGCCAGCAGCCCTAGACGAAGAGAGACCCAGTACTTC.

V usage is TRBV5-6 and J usage is TRBJ1-1, with a tentative D call TRBD1 (6 bases). Between the trimmed V and J ends, which lost 4 bases and 3 bases, there was a span of 16 bases. CDR3 length: 15 amino acids. The V gene's germline CDR1 is SGHDT and CDR2 YYEEEE. The CDR3 reads CASSNLGGQHTEAFF. Written as DNA, the CDR3 is TGTGCCAGCAGCAATCTCGGGGGGCAGCACACTGAAGCTTTCTTT.

The chain employs TRBV30 and TRBJ1-1; 8 bases line up with TRBD1. V gave up 2 bases and J gave up 7 bases; unmatched junction bases: 9. Germline V CDR1 and CDR2: GTSNPN, SVGIG (reference sequence). This CDR3 has 14 amino acids. CDR3 loop: CAWSFTGTGFEAFF. The CDR3 nucleotides read TGTGCCTGGAGTTTCACCGGGACAGGATTTGAAGCTTTCTTT.

This rearrangement joins TRBV28 to TRBJ1-5; 7 bases map to TRBD1. Germline V gene sequence: CDR1 MDHEN, CDR2 SYDVKM. The CDR3 is 17 amino acids. Germline trimming cut 0 bases from V and 0 bases from J; bases unmatched to any gene: 5. CDR3 in amino acids: CASSLWVGQPSNQPQHF. The CDR3 DNA reads TGTGCCAGCAGTTTATGGGTGGGACAGCCTAGCAATCAGCCCCAGCATTTT.

The J gene is TRBJ2-1, the V gene TRBV19; the match to TRBD2 covers 15 bases. This CDR3 is 18 amino acids long. V shed 5 bases and J 2 bases; nucleotides not matched to a gene: 7. CDR1 is LNHDA and CDR2 is SQIVND in the germline V gene (reference sequence). CDR3 protein: CASSAGTSGRITYNEQFF. CDR3 DNA sequence: TGTGCCAGTAGTGCCGGGACTAGCGGGAGGATCACCTACAATGAGCAGTTCTTC.

J is TRBJ2-3 and V is TRBV18; D possibly corresponds to TRBD2 (5 bases). This CDR3 comprises 15 residues. The germline CDR1 and CDR2 sequences are KGHSH and LQKENI. V was shortened by 5 bases and J by 2 bases, with 14 bases between the two germline ends. CDR3 residues: CASSAWERNTDTQYF. CDR3 nucleotide sequence: TGTGCCAGCTCAGCTTGGGAGCGGAACACAGATACGCAGTATTTT.

The chain has TRBV30 and TRBJ2-7, with 10 bases identical to TRBD1. V lost 4 bases, J lost 2 bases, and 5 bases stayed unmatched. Germline V CDR1 and CDR2: GTSNPN, SVGIG (reference sequence). The CDR3 loop spans 14 amino acids. The CDR3: CAWTWDRGTYEQYF. The DNA of the CDR3 is TGTGCCTGGACTTGGGACAGGGGAACCTACGAGCAGTACTTC.

The J gene is TRBJ2-1, the V gene TRBV6-5; the D gene is possibly TRBD1 (6 bases). Germline values: CDR1 MNHEY, CDR2 SVGAGI. The CDR3 extends over 14 amino acids. V was pared by 6 bases and J by 7 bases, with 16 bases between. This CDR3 reads CASRPGQAANEQFF. As DNA, the CDR3 is TGTGCCAGCAGGCCGGGACAAGCAGCAAATGAGCAGTTCTTC.

The J gene is TRBJ1-2, the V gene TRBV7-9, with D perhaps matching TRBD1 (5 bases). V was cut by 1 base and J by 5 bases, with 5 bases left in between. This CDR3 comprises 12 residues. The germline V gene has CDR1 SEHNR and CDR2 FQNEAQ (reference sequence). The CDR3 DNA reads as TGTGCCAGCAGCTTAGGACAGTATGGCTACACCTTC. It encodes CASSLGQYGYTF. Together with reference TRBV7-9 and TRBJ1-2, the CDR3 gives the full variable domain: DTGVSQNPRHKITKRGQNVTFRCDPISEHNRLYWYRQTLGQGPEFLTYFQNEAQLEKSRLLSDRFSAERPKGSFSTLEIQRTEQGDSAMYLCASSLGQYGYTFGSGTRLTVV.